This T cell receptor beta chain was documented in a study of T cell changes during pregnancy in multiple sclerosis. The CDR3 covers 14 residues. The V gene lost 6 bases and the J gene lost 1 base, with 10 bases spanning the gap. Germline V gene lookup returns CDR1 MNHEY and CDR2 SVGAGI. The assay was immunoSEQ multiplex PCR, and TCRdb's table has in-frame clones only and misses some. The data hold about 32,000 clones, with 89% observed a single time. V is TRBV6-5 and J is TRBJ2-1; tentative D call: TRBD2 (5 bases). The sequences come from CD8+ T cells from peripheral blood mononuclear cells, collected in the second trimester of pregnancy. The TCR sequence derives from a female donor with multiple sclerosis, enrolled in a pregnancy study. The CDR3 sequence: CASRVASSYNEQFF. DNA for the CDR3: TGTGCCAGCAGGGTAGCGTCTTCCTACAATGAGCAGTTCTTC.